Reported below is one TCR beta chain. The data were obtained in a study of blood T cell repertoires in COVID-19. Study as a whole: Italy, Spain and the United States were the sources of the convalescent and acute COVID-19 samples. The cDNA or gDNA used as material had been derived from T cells, B-cell-depleted T cells, or PBMCs.

The Seattle patients, enrolled during active infection, were followed longitudinally. Authors' methods: Amplification with reference gene primers provided the estimates of nucleated cell counts. TCRdb keeps only in-frame clones here, not all; method: immunoSEQ multiplex PCR. Clonal size and the V and J genes are those of that table, whereas D and trimming came from the DNA. Among about 350,000 clones, around 90% were seen once, and the ten largest hold roughly 8.9%. What was sequenced was peripheral blood. The receptor was isolated from a man under 40 with COVID-19, enrolled during active disease.

CDR3 sequence: CASSVGLNANTGELFF. CDR3 DNA sequence: TGTGCCAGCAGCGTGGGACTGAACGCGAACACCGGGGAGCTGTTTTTT. The chain is built from TRBV9 and TRBJ2-2; weak D call: TRBD2 (6 bases). CDR1 and CDR2 (germline): SGDLS, YYNGEE. Trimming removed 2 bases at V and 0 bases at J, with 11 bases between. The CDR3 covers 16 residues.